This TCR beta chain was observed in a study of CD8+CD57+ T cells in acquired aplastic anemia. TCR beta VDJ and CDR3 profiling used genomic DNA as template. MiXCR, run by TCRdb on the reads, gives a single entry per CDR3 protein. The repertoire has 400,000 to 600,000 distinct CDR3 sequences, around a third of them found once; the top ten carry around 0.82%. V lost 0 bases and J lost 4, with 9 bases in between. The CDR3 totals 13 residues. The germline CDR1 and CDR2 sequences are DFQATT and SNEGSKA (reference sequence). Only patients with CD8+CD57+ cell expansion on flow cytometry were chosen for sequencing. In its sample, this clonotype was seen many times.

This receptor was obtained from a human donor with aplastic anemia. Sequencing was carried out using sorted CD4+, CD8+, or CD8+CD57+ T cells (not recorded which) from PBMCs. The V call is TRBV20-1, the J call TRBJ1-2; possible D gene TRBD1, 6 bases. The CDR3 is CSAREGTIYGYTF. The CDR3 nucleotides are TGCAGTGCTAGAGAAGGGACAATCTATGGCTACACCTTC.